The TCR beta chain described here comes from a study of T cells in Graves' hyperthyroidism and ophthalmopathy. General study results and limits: From stable hyperthyroidism, ophthalmopathy was set apart by a 13 V-J model. Blood also carried most thyroid clonotypes expanded above 0.001.

Lactation, pregnancy, other autoimmune disease or uncontrolled infection excluded patients. The diagnoses drew upon clinical symptoms, serum thyroxine and TRAb, thyroid ultrasound and orbital computed tomography. Trimming cost V 3 bases and J 6 bases, with 20 bases left between them. Germline CDR1 and CDR2: SNHLY and FYNNEI. The CDR3 extends over 16 amino acids. Authors of the study amplified TCR beta CDR3 regions from RNA transcripts. In the first-round RT-PCR of the TCR CDR3, the HTBI primer set was used. TCRdb called the multiplex PCR reads again in MiXCR, with one record for every CDR3 protein. The table includes 500,000 to 600,000 distinct CDR3 sequences, more than 45% detected once. On this clonotype itself: Its specificity is not known.

The sample taken for sequencing was peripheral blood or thyroid tissue (not recorded which). The source of this sequence is an adult woman with Graves' disease, either hyperthyroidism or ophthalmopathy (not recorded which). The chain carries TRBV2 and TRBJ1-2; D call uncertain. In DNA, the CDR3 is TGTGCCAGCAGTGATGGTCTGGCAGCTACCACTCATGGCTACACCTTC. As protein: CASSDGLAATTHGYTF.